This T cell receptor beta chain was documented in a study of regulatory T cells in long-lasting Graves disease. Findings and limits, study-wide: Lower TCR diversity characterized persistent Graves' patients relative to newly diagnosed patients. Accuracy might have suffered from few samples.

For TCR beta, libraries came from iRepertoire HTBI primers and Arm-PCR of CDR3 regions. TCRdb reprocessed the multiplex PCR reads with MiXCR, giving one entry per CDR3 protein. This sample has about 660,000 distinct CDR3 sequences, with approximately 29% found just once. The germline V gene has CDR1 DFQATT and CDR2 SNEGSKA (reference sequence). The CDR3 spans 14 residues. V shed 6 bases, J shed 4 bases, and the junction held 9 bases outside the gene matches. A few counts support this clonotype. Its cognate antigen is unknown. Time point in this sample: persistent/refractory GD, antithyroid drugs over 5 years with positive TRAb. Generation of the TCR library employed RNA extracted from PBMCs. One endocrinology department in Xi'an, China, was where patients came from.

The gene calls are TRBV20-1 and TRBJ1-5; 7 bases match TRBD1. The origin of this receptor is a female donor with Graves disease. The material sequenced was peripheral blood mononuclear cells (PBMCs), taken when the disease was refractory, from a patient treated with antithyroid drugs. The CDR3 here is CSARGTVINQPQHF. CDR3 in DNA: TGCAGTGCCCGGGGGACAGTGATAAATCAGCCCCAGCATTTT.